These 14 T cell receptor beta chains were all obtained from the same sample, sequenced in a study of cytomegalovirus exposure and HLA in healthy donors. Assay used: immunoSEQ multiplex PCR; TCRdb lists only in-frame clones, some missing. The sample contains under 200,000 clones, roughly 81% of which appear only once. The sample consisted of PBMCs. The source is a young woman in good health and CMV-seronegative.

The J gene is TRBJ1-4, the V gene TRBV9; D possibly corresponds to TRBD1 (6 bases). The germline V and J ends were trimmed by 0 bases and 8 bases, with 14 bases remaining between them. The germline V gene has CDR1 SGDLS and CDR2 YYNGEE. The CDR3 totals 15 residues. The CDR3 protein is CASSVGAGQGEKLFF. The CDR3 DNA is TGTGCCAGCAGCGTAGGAGCAGGGCAGGGGGAAAAACTGTTTTTT.

This rearrangement joins TRBV2 to TRBJ1-2; 9 bases align to TRBD1. The CDR3 sequence is 16 residues long. Germline loops: CDR1 SNHLY, CDR2 FYNNEI. After removal of 4 bases from V and 4 bases from J, the junction contained 10 bases not matched to a gene. CDR3 in amino acids: CASSGLLQGAGYGYTF. The CDR3 DNA sequence: TGTGCCAGCAGTGGTCTCCTACAGGGGGCGGGCTATGGCTACACCTTC.

V is TRBV29-1 and J is TRBJ1-4; D uncertain. Between the trimmed V and J ends, which lost 7 bases and 10 bases, there was a span of 19 bases. The CDR3 has 13 amino acids. CDR1 and CDR2 (germline): SQVTM, ANQGSEA. This CDR3 reads CSARGPDRGKLFF. The DNA for the CDR3 is TGCAGCGCCCGCGGACCTGATCGGGGAAAACTGTTTTTT.

V gene TRBV27 combines with J gene TRBJ2-3, with D possibly matching TRBD1 (6 bases). V lost 6 bases, J lost 0 bases, and 7 bases lay in between. The germline V gene has CDR1 MNHEY and CDR2 SMNVEV (reference sequence). CDR3 length equals 13 residues. CDR3 sequence (DNA): TGTGCCAGCAGGACAGGTAGCACAGATACGCAGTATTTT. Amino acids: CASRTGSTDTQYF.

In its sample, this clone was seen once. The gene calls are TRBV7-2 and TRBJ1-1, with D tentatively TRBD1 (5 bases). The CDR3 covers 16 residues. In germline, CDR1 is SGHTA, CDR2 FQGNSA. The V end was cut by 2 bases, the J end by 1 base, with 14 bases between. CDR3 in DNA: TGTGCCAGCAGCTTACGGGGGTCATCTAGGAACACTGAAGCTTTCTTT. Its protein product is CASSLRGSSRNTEAFF.

The chain links TRBV29-1 to TRBJ2-7, with 7 bases matching TRBD2. The CDR3 contains 12 residues. J was trimmed by 5 bases and V by 4 bases; bases with no gene match: 5. The germline V gene encodes CDR1 SQVTM and CDR2 ANQGSEA. CDR3 in amino acids: CSVVMRENEQYF. The CDR3 nucleotides are TGCAGCGTTGTCATGCGGGAGAACGAGCAGTACTTC.

The CDR3 nucleotides read TGCGCCAGCAGCCAAGATGGGACTAGCCTCGCGCAAGAGACCCAGTACTTC. Protein: CASSQDGTSLAQETQYF. The chain has TRBV4-1 and TRBJ2-5, with 9 bases matching TRBD2. With V trimmed by 0 bases and J by 2 bases, 7 bases remained unmatched. The CDR3 sequence is 17 residues long. The V gene's germline CDR1 is MGHRA and CDR2 YSYEKL.

This rearrangement joins TRBV18 to TRBJ1-1; D is ambiguous. CDR1 is KGHSH, CDR2 LQKENI, per germline. The ends were cut back, 4 bases at V and 5 bases at J, with 11 bases in the middle. The CDR3 has 13 residues. CDR3 region: CASSLIGGTEAFF. The CDR3 DNA reads as TGTGCCAGCTCACTCATAGGCGGAACTGAAGCTTTCTTT.

The chain has TRBV5-4 and TRBJ2-2, with 7 nucleotides matching TRBD1. From germline, CDR1 is SGHNT and CDR2 YYREEE (reference sequence). The CDR3 contains 15 residues. The V and J ends lost 2 bases and 3 bases, in that order; junction bases with no gene match: 4. CDR3 region: CASSFRDRDTGELFF. The CDR3 DNA is TGTGCCAGCAGCTTCCGGGACAGAGACACCGGGGAGCTGTTTTTT.

This chain joins TRBV29-1 and TRBJ2-6, with 7 bases identical to TRBD1. The germline CDR1 and CDR2 sequences are SQVTM and ANQGSEA. The CDR3 extends over 16 amino acids. V was pared by 1 base and J by 0 bases, with 3 bases of the junction left unmatched. This CDR3 reads CSVEGAGGSGANVLTF. CDR3 in DNA: TGCAGCGTTGAAGGGGCAGGGGGCTCTGGGGCCAACGTCCTGACTTTC.

V is TRBV5-4 and J is TRBJ1-2; possible D gene TRBD1, 6 bases. The germline V gene has CDR1 SGHNT and CDR2 YYREEE (reference sequence). Trimming pared 1 base from V and 2 bases from J, leaving 12 bases between. The CDR3 runs 15 residues. The CDR3, as DNA: TGTGCCAGCAGCTTGAGGGGGGGCCCAAACTATGGCTACACCTTC. Residues: CASSLRGGPNYGYTF.

This sequence joins TRBV2 and TRBJ2-7; the D gene is possibly TRBD2 (6 bases). Trimming took off 10 bases at V and 4 bases at J, with 11 bases between the two ends. Germline-derived CDR1 and CDR2 are SNHLY and FYNNEI. This CDR3 has 11 residues. The CDR3 sequence: CATLRGYEQYF. CDR3 DNA: TGTGCCACCCTCCGGGGGTACGAGCAGTACTTC.

The genes are TRBV9 and TRBJ2-1, with D possibly TRBD1 on 8 matching bases. Trimming cost V 2 bases and J 8 bases, with 17 bases left between them. Germline values: CDR1 SGDLS, CDR2 YYNGEE. There are 15 residues in the CDR3. The CDR3, as DNA: TGTGCCAGCAGCGTCGCTCGGACAGGGAGGGATGAGCAGTTCTTC. Translated: CASSVARTGRDEQFF.

This clone was counted between two and nine times. This rearrangement joins TRBV5-6 to TRBJ2-3; 11 nucleotides match TRBD2. Germline CDR1 is SGHDT and CDR2 is YYEEEE. The CDR3 sequence is 16 residues long. V was pared by 4 bases and J by 2 bases, with 6 bases of the junction left unmatched. The CDR3 spells CASSTTSGGLTDTQYF. The CDR3 nucleotides are TGTGCCAGCAGCACCACTAGCGGGGGTCTCACAGATACGCAGTATTTT.